The 9 T cell receptor beta chains reported below all come from one sample, sequenced in a study of blood T cell repertoires in COVID-19. The repertoire was sequenced with immunoSEQ multiplex PCR; TCRdb's copy has only in-frame clones and lacks some. Of 200,000 to 300,000 clones listed, more than 85% are singletons. The sample taken for sequencing was peripheral blood. The receptors come from a woman aged 55-70 years with COVID-19, enrolled during active disease.

V gene TRBV28 combines with J gene TRBJ2-5; the match to TRBD1 covers 7 bases. The ends lost 6 bases at V and 1 base at J; junction bases unmatched: 5. The germline V gene has CDR1 MDHEN and CDR2 SYDVKM. The CDR3 runs to 14 residues. The CDR3 loop reads CASRGNRGQETQYF. DNA for the CDR3: TGTGCCAGCAGAGGCAACAGGGGCCAAGAGACCCAGTACTTC.

The sample holds one count of this clone. This chain uses TRBV24-1 with TRBJ2-1; D perhaps matches TRBD2 (6 bases). Deletions cut 4 bases from V and 16 bases from J, with 16 bases between. Germline V CDR1 and CDR2: KGHDR, SFDVKD. The CDR3 contains 12 residues. CDR3 loop: CATSDPETSCFF. As DNA, the CDR3 is TGTGCCACCAGTGACCCCGAGACTAGTTGCTTCTTC.

The rearrangement links TRBV6-1 to TRBJ1-1; D remains unclear. Between the trimmed V and J ends, which lost 3 bases and 10 bases, there was a span of 15 bases. The CDR3 is 13 residues long. Per the germline V gene, CDR1 is MNHNS and CDR2 is SASEGT. The CDR3 region is CASSDPDGLRAFF. The DNA of the CDR3 is TGTGCCAGCAGTGACCCGGACGGACTCAGAGCTTTCTTT.

The chain carries TRBV5-1 and TRBJ2-2; 7 nucleotides agree with TRBD1. CDR3 length: 15 amino acids. The ends lost 4 bases at V and 0 bases at J; junction bases unmatched: 3. Looked up from germline, CDR1 is SGHRS and CDR2 is YFSETQ. CDR3 bases: TGCGCCAGCAGCCGGGGACAGACGAACACCGGGGAGCTGTTTTTT. It yields the protein CASSRGQTNTGELFF.

This clone is a singleton in its sample. V and J are TRBV7-9 and TRBJ2-1; D is unresolved. The V end lost 1 base, the J end lost 14 bases, and 12 bases lay between the germline ends. This CDR3 is built from 12 residues. Germline V lookup: CDR1 SEHNR, CDR2 FQNEAQ (reference sequence). The CDR3 is CASSLGPLEEFF. The CDR3 DNA reads as TGTGCCAGCAGCTTAGGGCCGCTTGAAGAGTTCTTC.

The genes are TRBV6-5 and TRBJ1-5; D uncertain. V lost 9 bases and J lost 5, with 20 bases in between. The CDR3 has 15 amino acids. Germline V gives CDR1 MNHEY, CDR2 SVGAGI. CDR3 nucleotide sequence: TGTGCCAGTAACATCAAGCATGTCCGGGATCAGCCCCAGCATTTT. It is translated as CASNIKHVRDQPQHF.

V gene TRBV4-3 combines with J gene TRBJ2-1; 8 positions match TRBD2. The V gene's germline CDR1 is LGHNA and CDR2 YSLEER. Trimming at V came to 0 bases and at J to 8 bases, leaving 9 bases not matched to a gene. This CDR3 has 16 amino acids. Here the CDR3 reads CASSQDTGGPEDEQFF. For the CDR3, the DNA is TGCGCCAGCAGCCAAGATACGGGAGGGCCCGAAGATGAGCAGTTCTTC.

This clone was seen only once. This chain connects TRBV28 to TRBJ2-1; TRBD2 matches at 10 bases. J lost 5 bases, V lost 5 bases, and 3 bases had no gene match. CDR1 MDHEN and CDR2 SYDVKM come from the germline V gene. This CDR3 has 14 amino acids. Written as DNA, the CDR3 is TGTGCCAGCAGTCTTAGCGGGAGGAACAATGAGCAGTTCTTC. It specifies CASSLSGRNNEQFF. Together with reference TRBV28 and TRBJ2-1, the CDR3 gives the full variable domain: DVKVTQSSRYLVKRTGEKVFLECVQDMDHENMFWYRQDPGLGLRLIYFSYDVKMKEKGDIPEGYSVSREKKERFSLILESASTNQTSMYLCASSLSGRNNEQFFGPGTRLTVL.

The chain joins TRBV11-2 to TRBJ2-5; D perhaps matches TRBD2 (5 bases). This CDR3 has 10 residues. Germline-derived CDR1 and CDR2 are SGHAT and FQNNGV. The germline V and J ends were trimmed by 5 bases and 7 bases, with 5 bases remaining between them. As DNA, the CDR3 is TGTGCCAGCAGCCGGGGGACCCAGTACTTC. Translating gives CASSRGTQYF.